This entry lists 10 T cell receptor beta chains sequenced from one sample in a study of monozygotic twins with inflammatory bowel disease (dated by TCRdb to between 2019 and 2020). The library was obtained by 5' RACE. Instrument on record: Illumina HiSeq 2500. Once TCRdb had reprocessed the reads, it stored one entry per CDR3 protein sequence and supplied no DNA. For this sample, the table gives more than 85,000 distinct CDR3 sequences. Clones ranked in the top ten supply around an eighth of the sample. The source material was blood. These receptor sequences come from a human donor with ulcerative colitis or Crohn's disease, or a healthy co-twin of an affected twin (not recorded which).

The rearrangement links TRBV3-1 to TRBJ1-1; the TCRdb D gene call, TRBD1, has no DNA to confirm it. Germline CDR1 and CDR2: LGHDT and YNNKEL (reference sequence). CDR3 length: 19 amino acids. Here the CDR3 reads CASSRATRGPRTGSPEAFF.

V usage is TRBV20-1 and J usage is TRBJ2-3; no DNA is available, so the TRBD1 call from TCRdb remains unchecked. The CDR3 spans 16 residues. Germline CDR1 DFQATT, CDR2 SNEGSKA (reference sequence). This CDR3 is CSARAMGAGGTDTQYF.

This sequence joins TRBV10-3 and TRBJ2-3; without DNA, the TCRdb call of TRBD2 cannot be checked. The CDR3 is 16 residues long. Looked up from germline, CDR1 is ENHRY and CDR2 is SYGVKD. The chain's CDR3 is CAIANRRTSGTDTQYF.

V and J are TRBV5-1 and TRBJ2-3; TCRdb's D call of TRBD1 is untestable without DNA. CDR3 size: 16 residues. CDR1 is SGHRS and CDR2 is YFSETQ in the germline V gene. The CDR3 here is CASKHTGGDEPDTQYF.

The chain combines TRBV5-4 with TRBJ2-3; TCRdb outputs TRBD1, but without DNA this stays unchecked. The CDR3 covers 13 residues. From germline, CDR1 is SGHNT and CDR2 YYREEE (reference sequence). The CDR3 sequence is CAEGGGPTDTQYF.

The rearrangement joins TRBV12-3 or TRBV12-4 to TRBJ2-1. The CDR3 spans 15 residues. CDR3 protein: CASSLRQNPYNEQFF.

The rearrangement joins TRBV5-1 to TRBJ1-4; checking the TCRdb D call of TRBD1 is not possible without DNA. The CDR3 loop spans 14 amino acids. Germline CDR1 SGHRS, CDR2 YFSETQ. The CDR3 sequence is CASSLQASDEKLFF.

This chain joins TRBV12-3 or TRBV12-4 and TRBJ1-6; the D gene TCRdb calls, TRBD1, cannot be checked with no DNA. The CDR3 loop spans 15 amino acids. The CDR3 is CASRITGGGNSPLHF.

V and J are TRBV3-1 and TRBJ2-5; the D call from TCRdb, TRBD2, cannot be confirmed without DNA. The CDR3 spans 16 residues. The germline gives CDR1 LGHDT, CDR2 YNNKEL (reference sequence). This CDR3 reads CASVRGGGRAEETQYF.

The chain uses TRBV5-1 and TRBJ2-5; the TCRdb D gene call, TRBD1, has no DNA to confirm it. Germline-derived CDR1 and CDR2 are SGHRS and YFSETQ. The CDR3 covers 13 residues. The CDR3: CASSLGGEETQYF.